This passage covers 3 T cell receptor beta chains from one sample sequenced in a study of T-cell reconstitution after alpha-beta-depleted transplantation in children. Preparation of the TCRbeta library used unique molecular identifiers. Using its own MiXCR run on the PCR reads, TCRdb lists one record per CDR3 protein. This sample has approximately 44,000 distinct CDR3 sequences; 5.8% occur once, and the top ten carry about 30%. The material was PBMCs, mostly from graft donor cells, obtained 60 days after TCRalphabeta/CD19-depleted stem cell transplant. The source is a female patient aged 2-10 years who had a stem cell transplant for aplastic anemia, so the T cells may come from the graft donor.

This clonotype was found many times. This chain links TRBV4-2 with TRBJ2-5; TRBD1 matches 7 bases. The V gene's germline CDR1 is LGHNA and CDR2 YNFKEQ. V lost 1 base and J lost 8; bases outside the gene matches: 7. This CDR3 region has 14 residues. CDR3 sequence reads: CASSQGEQGITQYF. In DNA, the CDR3 is TGTGCCAGCAGCCAAGGGGAACAGGGGATTACCCAGTACTTC.

This clonotype was detected a few times. The CDR3 DNA follows: TGCAGTGCCCCCGGGACAGGGGGCTTGTCACCCCTCCACTTT. It codes for CSAPGTGGLSPLHF. This chain connects TRBV20-1 to TRBJ1-6; TRBD1 agrees at 12 bases. There are 14 residues in the CDR3. The junction had 7 bases not matched to a gene; V was cut back by 6 bases and J by 10 bases. The V gene's germline CDR1 is DFQATT and CDR2 SNEGSKA (reference sequence).

This clonotype was seen repeatedly, ten times or more. This sequence joins TRBV5-6 and TRBJ1-2; D is possibly TRBD1 (5 bases). The CDR3 consists of 13 residues. The V end was cut by 5 bases, the J end by 0 bases, with 8 bases between. CDR1 SGHDT and CDR2 YYEEEE come from the germline V gene. The CDR3 sequence: CASSRGPNYGYTF. CDR3 DNA sequence: TGTGCCAGCAGTAGGGGCCCTAACTATGGCTACACCTTC.